This entry describes one T cell receptor beta chain. The target antigen is unknown. The naive CD8 subset, CD45RO-negative cells positively selected for CCR7, excluded terminally differentiated effector memory CD45RA+ cells. These data belong to a study of shared clonotypes between healthy human individuals. Overall study context: Used for every donor were three CD4 naive, three CD4 memory, two CD8 naive and one CD8 memory plate. Regarding the study as a whole: A limitation of the genetic and exposure-history diversity represented arose from few donors.

Per germline, CDR1 SGHDT and CDR2 YYEEEE. This CDR3 spans 16 amino acids. V was pared by 0 bases and J by 0 bases, with 6 bases of the junction left unmatched. Profiled with immunoSEQ multiplex PCR; TCRdb holds only in-frame clones, not every one. The sample lists hundreds of thousands of clones; roughly 96% were seen once. The sequencing sample was made of naive CD8+ T cells sorted from blood. The receptor's source is a woman between 25 and 40 years old in good health. This chain links TRBV5-6 with TRBJ2-7; the match to TRBD1 covers 7 bases. This CDR3 reads CASSLVRGQISYEQYF. The CDR3 coding sequence is TGTGCCAGCAGCTTGGTTAGGGGACAGATCTCCTACGAGCAGTACTTC.